One sample yielded the 6 T cell receptor beta chains listed below, sequenced in a study of early T cells in non-severe SARS-CoV-2 infection. TCRdb re-called the 5' RACE reads with MiXCR, one entry per CDR3 protein. The repertoire holds 85,000 to 90,000 distinct CDR3 sequences, with 12% to 15% as singletons. The sequencing sample was made of whole blood. These receptors were obtained from an adult who was a healthcare worker with PCR-confirmed SARS-CoV-2 infection or an uninfected control (not recorded which).

This clonotype has just a few counts. The rearrangement links TRBV6-5 to TRBJ2-7; D is uncertain. The V end lost 3 bases, the J end lost 1 base, and 10 bases lay between the germline ends. The germline CDR1 and CDR2 sequences are MNHEY and SVGAGI. The CDR3 loop spans 14 amino acids. CDR3 nucleotides: TGTGCCAGCAGTTATGAGACTGGGTCCTACGAGCAGTACTTC. Encoded protein: CASSYETGSYEQYF.

This clonotype appeared a few times. The chain has TRBV19 and TRBJ2-3; 10 bases are a match to TRBD1. V trimming: 8 bases; J trimming: 3 bases; junction bases outside the gene matches: 5. Germline CDR1 LNHDA, CDR2 SQIVND (reference sequence). The CDR3 is made up of 14 amino acids. DNA for the CDR3: TGTGCCAGTCTCCGGACAGGGGGGACAGATACGCAGTATTTT. The encoded protein is CASLRTGGTDTQYF. Full variable domain (remainder filled in from reference TRBV19 and TRBJ2-3): DGGITQSPKYLFRKEGQNVTLSCEQNLNHDAMYWYRQDPGQGLRLIYYSQIVNDFQKGDIAEGYSVSREKKESFPLTVTSAQKNPTAFYLCASLRTGGTDTQYFGPGTRLTVL.

The J gene is TRBJ2-3, the V gene TRBV4-1; no reliable D call. The CDR3 extends over 13 amino acids. V was cut by 4 bases and J by 4 bases, with 9 bases left in between. Germline values: CDR1 MGHRA, CDR2 YSYEKL. CDR3 in DNA: TGCGCCAGCAGCCGTATCATAGCAGATACGCAGTATTTT. As protein: CASSRIIADTQYF.

This sequence joins TRBV20-1 and TRBJ2-7, with 7 bases aligning to TRBD2. The J segment lost 1 base and the V segment lost 0 bases, leaving 3 bases of the junction unmatched. Germline V lookup: CDR1 DFQATT, CDR2 SNEGSKA (reference sequence). This CDR3 has 14 amino acids. CDR3 coding DNA: TGCAGTGCTAGAGATCCTAGCGGATCCTACGAGCAGTACTTC. Translating gives CSARDPSGSYEQYF.

This clonotype is a singleton in its sample. V and J are TRBV28 and TRBJ2-3, with no clear D. Deletions cut 5 bases from V and 11 bases from J, with 23 bases between. This CDR3 spans 15 amino acids. Germline V CDR1 and CDR2: MDHEN, SYDVKM. This chain's CDR3 is CASSLPGPTNIGQYF. CDR3 sequence (DNA): TGTGCCAGCAGTCTACCGGGCCCTACGAATATCGGGCAGTATTTT.

This chain joins TRBV6-6 and TRBJ1-1; D is undetermined. The length of the CDR3 is 13 residues. Trimming took 4 bases from V and 0 from J, leaving 6 bases between them. Germline CDR1 MNHNY, CDR2 SVGAGI (reference sequence). In DNA form, the CDR3 reads TGTGCCAGCAGTTCGGATCTGAACACTGAAGCTTTCTTT. It yields the protein CASSSDLNTEAFF.